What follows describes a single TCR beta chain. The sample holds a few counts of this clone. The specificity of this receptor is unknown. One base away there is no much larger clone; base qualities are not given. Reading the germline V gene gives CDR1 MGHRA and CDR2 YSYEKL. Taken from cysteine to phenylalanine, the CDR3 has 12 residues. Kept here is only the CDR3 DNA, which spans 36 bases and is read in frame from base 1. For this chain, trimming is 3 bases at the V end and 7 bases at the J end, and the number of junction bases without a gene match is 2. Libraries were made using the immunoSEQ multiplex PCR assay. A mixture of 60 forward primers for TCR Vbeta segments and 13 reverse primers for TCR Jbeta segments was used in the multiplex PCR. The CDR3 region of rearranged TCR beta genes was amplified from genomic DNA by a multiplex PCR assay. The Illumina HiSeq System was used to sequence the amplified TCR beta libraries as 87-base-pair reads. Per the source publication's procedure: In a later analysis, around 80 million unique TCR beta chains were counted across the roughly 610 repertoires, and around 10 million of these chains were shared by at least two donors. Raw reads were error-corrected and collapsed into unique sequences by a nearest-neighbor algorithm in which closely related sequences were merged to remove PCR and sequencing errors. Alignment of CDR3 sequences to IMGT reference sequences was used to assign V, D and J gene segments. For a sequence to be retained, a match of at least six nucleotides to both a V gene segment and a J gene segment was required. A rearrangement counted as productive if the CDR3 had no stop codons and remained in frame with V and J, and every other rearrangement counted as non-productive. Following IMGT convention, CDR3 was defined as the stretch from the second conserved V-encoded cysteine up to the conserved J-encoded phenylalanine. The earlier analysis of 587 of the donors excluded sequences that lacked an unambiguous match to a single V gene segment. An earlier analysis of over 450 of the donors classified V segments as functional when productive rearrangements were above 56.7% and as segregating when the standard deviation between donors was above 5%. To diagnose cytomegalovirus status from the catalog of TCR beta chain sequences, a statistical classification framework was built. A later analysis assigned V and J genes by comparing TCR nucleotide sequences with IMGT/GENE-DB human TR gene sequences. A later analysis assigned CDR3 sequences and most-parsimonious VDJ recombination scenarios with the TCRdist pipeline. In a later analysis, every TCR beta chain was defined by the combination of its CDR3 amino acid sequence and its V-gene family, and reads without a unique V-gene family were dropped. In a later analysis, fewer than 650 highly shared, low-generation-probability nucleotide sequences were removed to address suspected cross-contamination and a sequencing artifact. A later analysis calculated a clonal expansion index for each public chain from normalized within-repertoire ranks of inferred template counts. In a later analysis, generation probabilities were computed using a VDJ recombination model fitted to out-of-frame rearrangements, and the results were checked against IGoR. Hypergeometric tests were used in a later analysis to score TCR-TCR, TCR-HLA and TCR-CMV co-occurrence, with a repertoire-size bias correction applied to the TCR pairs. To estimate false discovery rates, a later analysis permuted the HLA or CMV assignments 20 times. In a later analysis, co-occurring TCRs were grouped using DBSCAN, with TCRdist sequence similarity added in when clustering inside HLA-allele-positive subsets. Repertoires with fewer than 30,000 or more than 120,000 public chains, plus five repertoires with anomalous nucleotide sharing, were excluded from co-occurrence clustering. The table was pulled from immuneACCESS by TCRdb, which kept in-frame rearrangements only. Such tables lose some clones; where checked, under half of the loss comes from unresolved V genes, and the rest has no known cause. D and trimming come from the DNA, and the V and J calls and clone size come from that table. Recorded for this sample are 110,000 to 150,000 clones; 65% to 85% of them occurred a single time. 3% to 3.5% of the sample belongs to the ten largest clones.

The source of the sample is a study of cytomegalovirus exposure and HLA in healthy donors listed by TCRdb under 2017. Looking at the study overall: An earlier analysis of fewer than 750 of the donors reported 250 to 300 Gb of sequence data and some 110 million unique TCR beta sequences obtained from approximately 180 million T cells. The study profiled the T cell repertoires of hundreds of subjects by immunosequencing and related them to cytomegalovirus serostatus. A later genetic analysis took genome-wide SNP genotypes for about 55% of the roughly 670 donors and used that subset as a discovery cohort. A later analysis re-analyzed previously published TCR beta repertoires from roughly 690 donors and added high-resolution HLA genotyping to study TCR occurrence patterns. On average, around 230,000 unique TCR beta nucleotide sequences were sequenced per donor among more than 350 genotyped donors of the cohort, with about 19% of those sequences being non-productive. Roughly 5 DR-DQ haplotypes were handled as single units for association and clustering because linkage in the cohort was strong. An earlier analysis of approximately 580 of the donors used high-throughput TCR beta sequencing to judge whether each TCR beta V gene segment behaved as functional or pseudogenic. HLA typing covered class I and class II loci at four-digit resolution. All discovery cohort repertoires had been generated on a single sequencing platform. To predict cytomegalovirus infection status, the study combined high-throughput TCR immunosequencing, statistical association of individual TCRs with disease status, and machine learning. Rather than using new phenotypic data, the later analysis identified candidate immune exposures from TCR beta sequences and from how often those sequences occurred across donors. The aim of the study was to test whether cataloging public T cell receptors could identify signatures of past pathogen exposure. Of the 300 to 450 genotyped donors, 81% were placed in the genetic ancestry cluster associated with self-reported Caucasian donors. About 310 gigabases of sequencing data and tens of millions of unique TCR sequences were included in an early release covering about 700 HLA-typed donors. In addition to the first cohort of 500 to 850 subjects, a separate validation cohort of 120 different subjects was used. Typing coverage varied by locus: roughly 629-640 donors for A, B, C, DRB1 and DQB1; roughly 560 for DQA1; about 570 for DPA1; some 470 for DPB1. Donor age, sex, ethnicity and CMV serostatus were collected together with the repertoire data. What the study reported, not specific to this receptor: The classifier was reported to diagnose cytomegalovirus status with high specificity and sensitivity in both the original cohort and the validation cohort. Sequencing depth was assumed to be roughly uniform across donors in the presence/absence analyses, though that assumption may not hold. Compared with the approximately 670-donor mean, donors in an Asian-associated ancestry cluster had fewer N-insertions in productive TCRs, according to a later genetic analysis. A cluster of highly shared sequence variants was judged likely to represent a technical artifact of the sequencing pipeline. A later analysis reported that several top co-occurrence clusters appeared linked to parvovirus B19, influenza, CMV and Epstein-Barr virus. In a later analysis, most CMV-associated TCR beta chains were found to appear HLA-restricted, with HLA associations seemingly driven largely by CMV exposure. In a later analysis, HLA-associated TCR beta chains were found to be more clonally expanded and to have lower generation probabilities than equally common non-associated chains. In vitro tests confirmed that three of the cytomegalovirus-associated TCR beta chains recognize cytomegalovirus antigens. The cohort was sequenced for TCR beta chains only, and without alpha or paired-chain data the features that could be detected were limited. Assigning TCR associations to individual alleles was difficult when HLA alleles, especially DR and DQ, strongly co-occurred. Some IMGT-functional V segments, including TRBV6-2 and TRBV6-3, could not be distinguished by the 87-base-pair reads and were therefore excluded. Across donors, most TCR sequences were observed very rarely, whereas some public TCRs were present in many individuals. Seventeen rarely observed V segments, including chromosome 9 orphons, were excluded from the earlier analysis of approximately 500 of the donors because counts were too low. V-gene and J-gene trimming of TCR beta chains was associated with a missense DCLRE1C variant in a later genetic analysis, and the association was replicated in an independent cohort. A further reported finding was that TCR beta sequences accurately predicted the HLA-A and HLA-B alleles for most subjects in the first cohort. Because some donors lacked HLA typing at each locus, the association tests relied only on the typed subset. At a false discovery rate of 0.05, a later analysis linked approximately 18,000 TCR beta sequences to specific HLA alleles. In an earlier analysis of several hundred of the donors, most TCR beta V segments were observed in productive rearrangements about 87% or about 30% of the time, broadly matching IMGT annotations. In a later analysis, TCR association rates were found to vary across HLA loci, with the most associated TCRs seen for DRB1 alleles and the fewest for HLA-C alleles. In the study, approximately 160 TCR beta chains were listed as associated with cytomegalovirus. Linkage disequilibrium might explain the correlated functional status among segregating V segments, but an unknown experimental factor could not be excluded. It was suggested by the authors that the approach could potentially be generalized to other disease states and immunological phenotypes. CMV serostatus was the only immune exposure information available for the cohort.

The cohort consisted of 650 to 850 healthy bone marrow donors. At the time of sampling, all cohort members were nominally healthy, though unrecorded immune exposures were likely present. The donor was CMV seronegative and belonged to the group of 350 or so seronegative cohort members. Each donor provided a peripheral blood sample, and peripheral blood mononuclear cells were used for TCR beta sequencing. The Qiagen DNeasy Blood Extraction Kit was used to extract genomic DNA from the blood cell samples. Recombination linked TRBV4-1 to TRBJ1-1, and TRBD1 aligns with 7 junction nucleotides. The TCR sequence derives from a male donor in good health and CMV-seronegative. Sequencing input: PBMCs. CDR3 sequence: CASSHGQDEAFF. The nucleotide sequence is TGCGCCAGCAGCCATGGACAGGATGAAGCTTTCTTT.